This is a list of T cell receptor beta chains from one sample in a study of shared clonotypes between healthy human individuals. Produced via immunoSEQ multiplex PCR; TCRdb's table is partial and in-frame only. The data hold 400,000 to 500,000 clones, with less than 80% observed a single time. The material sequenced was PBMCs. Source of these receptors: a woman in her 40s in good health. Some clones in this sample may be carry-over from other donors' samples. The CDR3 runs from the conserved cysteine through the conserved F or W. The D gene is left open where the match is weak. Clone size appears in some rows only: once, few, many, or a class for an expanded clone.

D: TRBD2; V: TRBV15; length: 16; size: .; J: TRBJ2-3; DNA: TGTGCCACCAGCCTTCGTAGCGGGAGGGATACAGATACGCAGTATTTT; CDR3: CATSLRSGRDTDTQYF
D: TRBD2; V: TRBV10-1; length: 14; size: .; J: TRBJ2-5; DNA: TGCGCCAGCAGAGCTCCGGGACTACAAGAGACCCAGTACTTC; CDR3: CASRAPGLQETQYF
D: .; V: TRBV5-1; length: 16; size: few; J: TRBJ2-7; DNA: TGCGCCAGCAGCTTGTCAGGGGTGATTGGATTGTACGAGCAGTACTTC; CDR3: CASSLSGVIGLYEQYF
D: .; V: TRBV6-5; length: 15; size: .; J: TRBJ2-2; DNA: TGTGCCAGCACTGGGGCACGTGCGAACACCGGGGAGCTGTTTTTT; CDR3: CASTGARANTGELFF
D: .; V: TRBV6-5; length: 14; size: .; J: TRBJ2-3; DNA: TGTGCCAGCAGTTTGCGGCAAAGCACAGATACGCAGTATTTT; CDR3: CASSLRQSTDTQYF
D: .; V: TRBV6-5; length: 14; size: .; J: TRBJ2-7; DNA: TGTGCCAGCAGTCCCTCCTCCACGGGCTACGAGCAGTACTTC; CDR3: CASSPSSTGYEQYF
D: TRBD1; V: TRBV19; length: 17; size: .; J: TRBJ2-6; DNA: TGTGCCAGTAACGGAGGACAGGGGAAGGCTGGGGCCAACGTCCTGACTTTC; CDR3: CASNGGQGKAGANVLTF
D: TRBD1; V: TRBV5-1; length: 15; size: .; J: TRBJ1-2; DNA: TGCGCCAGCAGCTTGGGCACAGGGGGTGACTATGGCTACACCTTC; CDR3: CASSLGTGGDYGYTF
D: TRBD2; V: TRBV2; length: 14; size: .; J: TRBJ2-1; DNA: TGTGCCAGCAGTGTCCTAGCGGGAGGCGATGAGCAGTTCTTC; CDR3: CASSVLAGGDEQFF
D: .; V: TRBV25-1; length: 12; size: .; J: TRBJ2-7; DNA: TGTGCCAGCAGCGGGGACACCTACGAGCAGTACTTC; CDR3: CASSGDTYEQYF
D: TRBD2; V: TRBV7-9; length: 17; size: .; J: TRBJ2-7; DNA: TGTGCCAGCAGTCGGGCCGCCGTACTAGCGGGAGTCTACGAGCAGTACTTC; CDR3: CASSRAAVLAGVYEQYF
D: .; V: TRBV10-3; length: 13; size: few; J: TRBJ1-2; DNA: TGTGCCATCACTCAGGGGATGGAAGATGGCTACACCTTC; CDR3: CAITQGMEDGYTF
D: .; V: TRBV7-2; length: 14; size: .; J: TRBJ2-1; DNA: TGTGCCAGCAGGCCTGTTCCACTCTACAATGAGCAGTTCTTC; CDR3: CASRPVPLYNEQFF
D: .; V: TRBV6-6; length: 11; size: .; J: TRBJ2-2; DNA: TGTGCAAGCCGAGCAGGGGGGGAGCTGTTTTTT; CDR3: CASRAGGELFF
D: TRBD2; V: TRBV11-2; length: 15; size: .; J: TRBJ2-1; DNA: TGTGCCAGCATCCCCGTCGGGAGGTTTTGGAATGAGCAGTTCTTC; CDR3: CASIPVGRFWNEQFF
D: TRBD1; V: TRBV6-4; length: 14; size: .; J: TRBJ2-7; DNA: TGTGCCAGCAGTCCGGACAGGAGTACCTACGAGCAGTACTTC; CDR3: CASSPDRSTYEQYF
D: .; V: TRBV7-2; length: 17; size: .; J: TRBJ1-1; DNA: TGTGCCAGCAGCTTACGTACAGGGTACGGAGGGTACACTGAAGCTTTCTTT; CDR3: CASSLRTGYGGYTEAFF
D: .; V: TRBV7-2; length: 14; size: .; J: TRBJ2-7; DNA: TGTGCCAGCAGCTTTGGAGGGGGATCCTACGAGCAGTACTTC; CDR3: CASSFGGGSYEQYF
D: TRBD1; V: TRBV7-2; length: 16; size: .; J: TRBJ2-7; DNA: TGTGCCAGCAGCGCCCTAAGGGGTAGGGGGCGCGGCGAGCAGTACTTC; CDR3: CASSALRGRGRGEQYF
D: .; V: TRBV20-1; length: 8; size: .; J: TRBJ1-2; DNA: TGCAGTGCTGGTTATGGCACCTTC; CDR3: CSAGYGTF
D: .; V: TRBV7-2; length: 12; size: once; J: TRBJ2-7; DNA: TGTGCCAGCAGCTTAACCTACGGCGAGCAGTACTTC; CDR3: CASSLTYGEQYF
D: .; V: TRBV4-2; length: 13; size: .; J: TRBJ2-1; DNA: TGTGCCAGCAGCCAATTACGAGGGAATGAGCAGTTCTTC; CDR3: CASSQLRGNEQFF
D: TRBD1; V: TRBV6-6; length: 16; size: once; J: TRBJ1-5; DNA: TGTGCCAGCAGTGGGGGACAGGGGTCTAGCAATCAGCCCCAGCATTTT; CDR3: CASSGGQGSSNQPQHF